This T cell receptor (beta chain) was sequenced in a study of control samples from healthy donors and cancer patients. V shed 2 bases, J shed 6 bases, and the junction held 4 bases outside the gene matches. This CDR3 region has 13 residues. Germline-derived CDR1 and CDR2 are MNHEY and SVGAGI. Clones were sequenced by immunoSEQ multiplex PCR, and TCRdb holds only the in-frame ones, with some missing. The table shows around 250,000 clones, with approximately 80% occurring only once. This clonotype originated in a woman aged 55-69 years with lung cancer. The genes are TRBV6-5 and TRBJ2-7, with TRBD1 matching 7 bases. Material for sequencing was PBMCs. CDR3 nucleotides: TGTGCCAGCAGTTACCGACAGGGTGGCGAGCAGTACTTC. Its translation: CASSYRQGGEQYF.